This record looks at one T cell receptor (beta chain) sequence and its context. Original processing notes: Reference gene primer amplification gave estimated nucleated cell counts. Profiling relied on immunoSEQ multiplex PCR, and the TCRdb table lists in-frame clones only, not all of them. For V, J and clone size, that table is used; D and trimming come from the DNA. The data contain about 230,000 clones, 81% of them singletons. The length of the CDR3 is 14 residues. With 2 bases clipped from V and 8 bases from J, the junction kept 3 bases outside the gene matches. Per the germline V gene, CDR1 is SEHNR and CDR2 is FQNEAQ (reference sequence). This specimen comes from a study of blood T cell repertoires in COVID-19. Overall study: Acute and convalescent COVID-19 specimens originated in the United States, Italy and Spain. The cDNA or gDNA used as material had been derived from T cells, B-cell-depleted T cells, or PBMCs.

The sample was peripheral blood. The sequence came from a woman of 80 years or more with acute or convalescent COVID-19. The chain uses TRBV7-9 and TRBJ1-6; 7 bases fit TRBD1. For the CDR3, the DNA is TGTGCCAGCAGCTTATCCAGGGGGGATTCACCCCTCCACTTT. Translating gives CASSLSRGDSPLHF.